This T cell receptor beta chain was identified during a study of OX40 agonist ivuxolimab in advanced cancers. Study outcomes and limitations: Patients who responded partially at 0.1-3.0 mg/kg showed clonal expansion ranking among the lowest.

From germline, CDR1 is SGHDN and CDR2 FVKESK. The CDR3 consists of 13 residues. TCRdb's table, derived via immunoSEQ multiplex PCR, lists solely in-frame clones and lacks some. The table lists around 76,000 clones, roughly 80% of them singletons. On this clone itself: What it recognizes is unknown. At one of its ends the junction is not consistent with the germline gene, which may arise from a read error.

The timepoints at which blood was sampled were baseline, cycle 4 day 1, and cycle 7 day 1. This TCR derives from an adult with an advanced solid tumor such as melanoma, head and neck, liver or kidney cancer. The chain recombines TRBV14 with TRBJ2-5; D is unclear. The source material was CD4+ or CD8+ T cells sorted from blood, sampled in a trial of the OX40 agonist ivuxolimab. The DNA for the CDR3 is TGTGCCAGCGGCCAAGGTCTCCAAGAGACCCAGTACTTC. It specifies CASGQGLQETQYF.